Reported below is one TCR beta chain. These data are taken from a study of blood T cells in healthy people across ages. The V end was cut by 0 bases, the J end by 8 bases, with 8 bases between. Germline CDR1 and CDR2: MNHEY and SVGAGI. The CDR3 consists of 13 residues. The use of a sample-barcoded 5' primer and a J-beta primer mix characterized a second PCR of about 7 to 12 cycles. TCRdb independently ran MiXCR on the 5' RACE reads; one entry per CDR3 protein. The table lists approximately 800,000 distinct CDR3 sequences, more than 20% of them singletons. The same sample was also studied in work on T cells of mothers and their children. That work adds: Donation was provided by three healthy Caucasian mothers along with their six children.

The TCR sequence derives from a boy between 10 and 17 years old in good health. V usage is TRBV6-5 and J usage is TRBJ2-1, with unresolved D. Sequencing was carried out using blood. The CDR3 DNA follows: TGTGCCAGCAGTTACTCGAATGGCTATGAGCAGTTCTTC. Translation: CASSYSNGYEQFF.